The 25 T cell receptor beta chains presented below share a single source sample, sequenced in a study of T-cell memory formation after mild COVID-19. TCRdb called the 5' RACE reads again in MiXCR, with one record for every CDR3 protein. The repertoire holds 150,000 to 200,000 distinct CDR3 sequences, roughly 15% seen once, with 12% to 15% in the top ten. The sample consisted of PBMCs or a T cell subset sorted from them (not recorded which). All receptors come from an adult woman who had mild COVID-19 (a few samples of this study predate the infection). Cell type and time point are not known.

The chain links TRBV13 to TRBJ1-2; unclear D gene. The CDR3 length is 15 residues. Trimming took 1 base from V and 0 from J, leaving 9 bases between them. Germline lookup yields CDR1 PRHDT and CDR2 FYEKMQ (reference sequence). The CDR3 here is CASSLATDPNYGYTF. The CDR3 DNA reads as TGTGCCAGCAGCTTAGCTACAGACCCTAACTATGGCTACACCTTC.

This clonotype came up many times. The chain has TRBV19 and TRBJ1-5, with unresolved D. Trimming pared 1 base from V and 0 bases from J, leaving 19 bases between. This CDR3 region has 19 residues. The germline V gene encodes CDR1 LNHDA and CDR2 SQIVND (reference sequence). The CDR3 DNA reads TGTGCCAGTAGTATAGGTAAGGGAATGCGCCCTTATAGCAATCAGCCCCAGCATTTT. Translation: CASSIGKGMRPYSNQPQHF. The full variable domain, in which reference TRBV19 and TRBJ1-5 provide the parts outside the CDR3, is DGGITQSPKYLFRKEGQNVTLSCEQNLNHDAMYWYRQDPGQGLRLIYYSQIVNDFQKGDIAEGYSVSREKKESFPLTVTSAQKNPTAFYLCASSIGKGMRPYSNQPQHFGDGTRLSIL.

This clonotype was recorded a few times. DNA of the CDR3: TGTGCCAGCAGCTTGAACCTTAGGGGTAATTCACCCCTCCACTTT. Protein product: CASSLNLRGNSPLHF. This chain uses TRBV14 with TRBJ1-6, with D perhaps TRBD1 (5 bases). This CDR3 has 15 residues. Trimming removed 5 bases from V and 6 bases from J, with 14 bases in between. Germline V CDR1 and CDR2: SGHDN, FVKESK.

This clonotype came up many times. The CDR3 bases are TGTGCCAGCAGCCCCCTCGGGACACCTTATGGCTACACCTTC. Translation gives CASSPLGTPYGYTF. J is TRBJ1-2 and V is TRBV13, with a weak D call TRBD1 (6 bases). The germline CDR1 and CDR2 sequences are PRHDT and FYEKMQ (reference sequence). Trimming stripped 5 bases from V and 5 bases from J, with 15 bases between. CDR3 length equals 14 residues.

J is TRBJ2-5 and V is TRBV7-9; maybe TRBD1 (5 bases). This CDR3 is built from 13 residues. Germline V gene lookup returns CDR1 SEHNR and CDR2 FQNEAQ (reference sequence). The V end was cut by 1 base, the J end by 5 bases, with 8 bases between. CDR3 residues: CASSLVYRETQYF. CDR3 bases: TGTGCCAGCAGCTTAGTGTACAGGGAGACCCAGTACTTC.

J is TRBJ1-2 and V is TRBV12-3 or TRBV12-4, with D maybe TRBD1 (5 bases). The CDR3 covers 14 residues. V lost 7 bases, J lost 1 base, and 13 bases lay in between. CDR3 region: CASTPDSVNYGYTF. The CDR3 DNA sequence: TGTGCCAGCACCCCCGACAGCGTTAACTATGGCTACACCTTC.

In DNA form, the CDR3 reads TGTGCCAGCAGCCGACTTACGACAGATACGCAGTATTTT. Translation: CASSRLTTDTQYF. This chain uses TRBV7-9 with TRBJ2-3, with unresolved D. The CDR3 spans 13 residues. Trimming stripped 5 bases from V and 3 bases from J, with 9 bases between. CDR1 is SEHNR, CDR2 FQNEAQ, per germline (reference sequence).

The CDR3 reads CASSPSGSGGTDTQYF. The CDR3 coding sequence is TGTGCCAGCAGTCCCAGTGGTAGCGGGGGCACAGATACGCAGTATTTT. The chain couples TRBV12-3 or TRBV12-4 to TRBJ2-3; 8 bases align to TRBD2. The CDR3 extends over 16 amino acids. The V segment lost 5 bases and the J segment 1 base; nucleotides outside the gene matches: 8.

This clonotype was recorded once. The chain links TRBV11-2 to TRBJ2-2, with D perhaps being TRBD1 or TRBD2 (5 bases each). CDR3 length equals 16 residues. V was cut by 4 bases and J by 4 bases, with 16 bases left in between. The germline V gene has CDR1 SGHAT and CDR2 FQNNGV. CDR3 nucleotides: TGTGCCAGCAGCTATTCCGGGGCCCTCCGCACCGGGGAGCTGTTTTTT. This encodes CASSYSGALRTGELFF.

The chain recombines TRBV12-5 with TRBJ2-5; 9 positions match TRBD2. J was trimmed by 2 bases and V by 5 bases; bases with no gene match: 3. From germline, CDR1 is LGHNT and CDR2 FRNRAP. This CDR3 spans 14 amino acids. The CDR3 coding sequence is TGTGCTAGTGGTGCGGGGGGGGAACAAGAGACCCAGTACTTC. This encodes CASGAGGEQETQYF.

This clonotype was observed a handful of times. The chain employs TRBV25-1 and TRBJ2-7, with D possibly being TRBD1 or TRBD2 (7 bases each). Germline CDR1 is MGHDK and CDR2 is SYGVNS. The CDR3 runs to 15 residues. Trimming took off 6 bases at V and 2 bases at J, with 17 bases between the two ends. The CDR3 loop reads CASSAGGGSPYEQYF. CDR3 nucleotide sequence: TGTGCCAGCAGCGCAGGGGGAGGGAGTCCCTACGAGCAGTACTTC.

This clonotype showed up just a few times. The V gene is TRBV5-1, the J gene TRBJ2-7; no definite D call. Trimming took off 0 bases at V and 0 bases at J, with 13 bases between the two ends. Germline CDR1 reads SGHRS; CDR2 reads YFSETQ. This CDR3 is 16 amino acids long. The CDR3 coding sequence is TGCGCCAGCAGCTTGGGTCTTAGCCCGGCCTCCTACGAGCAGTACTTC. Translated: CASSLGLSPASYEQYF.

As concerns this clonotype: A read error is likely, as this CDR3 ends without the conserved phenylalanine or tryptophan. This chain connects TRBV5-1 to TRBJ2-7; tentatively, D is TRBD1 (7 bases). The CDR3 runs to 15 residues. Germline CDR1 reads SGHRS; CDR2 reads YFSETQ. The V end lost 4 bases, the J end lost 1 base, and 15 bases lay between the germline ends. CDR3 region: CASSPGQGGSYEQYL. CDR3 bases: TGCGCCAGCAGCCCCGGGCAGGGGGGATCCTACGAGCAGTACTTA.

V and J are TRBV6-1 and TRBJ2-2; 10 bases fit TRBD2. With 6 bases clipped from V and 5 bases from J, the junction kept 3 bases outside the gene matches. The CDR3 extends over 14 amino acids. Germline loops: CDR1 MNHNS, CDR2 SASEGT. The chain's CDR3 is CASRVAGGTGELFF. CDR3 bases: TGTGCCAGCAGGGTAGCGGGGGGAACCGGGGAGCTGTTTTTT.

The chain recombines TRBV29-1 with TRBJ2-7; possibly TRBD1 or TRBD2 for D (5 bases each). This CDR3 has 13 residues. In germline, CDR1 is SQVTM, CDR2 ANQGSEA. Trimming took 0 bases from V and 1 from J, leaving 7 bases between them. CDR3 DNA: TGCAGCGTTGAAGAGGGGGTGTCCTACGAGCAGTACTTC. It is translated as CSVEEGVSYEQYF.

Written as DNA, the CDR3 is TGCGCCAGCAGCTTGGGGGGACAGACAACTAATGAAAAACTGTTTTTT. Its translation is CASSLGGQTTNEKLFF. The chain uses TRBV5-1 and TRBJ1-4; 7 bases are a match to TRBD1. V trimming: 0 bases; J trimming: 0 bases; junction bases outside the gene matches: 2. This CDR3 region has 16 residues. The V gene's germline CDR1 is SGHRS and CDR2 YFSETQ. The variable domain in full, with the rest retrieved from reference TRBV5-1 and TRBJ1-4, is KAGVTQTPRYLIKTRGQQVTLSCSPISGHRSVSWYQQTPGQGLQFLFEYFSETQRNKGNFPGRFSGRQFSNSRSEMNVSTLELGDSALYLCASSLGGQTTNEKLFFGSGTQLSVL.

This chain connects TRBV7-9 to TRBJ1-2, with D maybe TRBD1 (5 bases). Trimming pared 4 bases from V and 4 bases from J, leaving 10 bases between. Germline V gene lookup returns CDR1 SEHNR and CDR2 FQNEAQ (reference sequence). The length of the CDR3 is 13 residues. The CDR3 loop reads CASSSGHVYGYTF. The DNA of the CDR3 is TGTGCCAGCAGCTCCGGACACGTCTATGGCTACACCTTC.

The V call is TRBV10-3, the J call TRBJ2-1; TRBD1 agrees at 8 bases. CDR1 is ENHRY, CDR2 SYGVKD, per germline. Trimming at V came to 11 bases and at J to 3 bases, leaving 9 bases not matched to a gene. This CDR3 region has 14 residues. This CDR3 reads CASTGTGNYNEQFF. The CDR3 region has the DNA TGTGCCTCCACCGGGACAGGCAACTACAATGAGCAGTTCTTC.

The chain carries TRBV11-2 and TRBJ1-2; possibly TRBD1 for D (6 bases). Germline lookup yields CDR1 SGHAT and CDR2 FQNNGV. CDR3 size: 16 residues. Trimming left V 5 bases short and J 6 bases short, with 22 bases between. As DNA, the CDR3 is TGTGCCAGCAGCCATCGGGGGCCAGGGTCCGGTGATGGCTACACCTTC. Translated, it gives CASSHRGPGSGDGYTF.

The DNA of the CDR3 is TGCGCCAGCAGCTTGTACGGCAGGGGATCCCAAAACTCTGGAAACACCATATATTTT. Translation gives CASSLYGRGSQNSGNTIYF. This chain links TRBV5-1 with TRBJ1-3, with D possibly TRBD1 on 6 matching bases. Trimming left V 1 base short and J 0 bases short, with 20 bases between. The CDR3 extends over 19 amino acids. CDR1 is SGHRS, CDR2 YFSETQ, per germline.

This clonotype has ten or more counts. This chain joins TRBV12-3 or TRBV12-4 and TRBJ2-5; D unclear. The CDR3 is 14 residues long. Trimming stripped 2 bases from V and 2 bases from J, with 9 bases between. This CDR3 is CASSLRRRQETQYF. The CDR3, as DNA: TGTGCCAGCAGTTTACGGCGGAGACAAGAGACCCAGTACTTC.

For this clonotype: A read error may produce the germline difference seen at one junction end. The chain carries TRBV29-1 and TRBJ2-7; weak D call: TRBD1 (5 bases). CDR1 and CDR2 from the germline V gene are SQVTM and ANQGSEA. CDR3 length: 12 residues. The CDR3, as DNA: TGCATCGTTGTAGTACAGGCTGGCGAGCAGTACTTC. Encoded protein: CIVVVQAGEQYF.

This chain joins TRBV7-8 and TRBJ2-7; 14 bases fit TRBD2. V lost 2 bases to trimming and J lost 1 base; unmatched junction nucleotides: 7. The germline CDR1 and CDR2 sequences are SGHVS and FQNEAQ. This CDR3 spans 18 amino acids. The CDR3: CASSLSTSGRAVSYEQYF. In DNA, the CDR3 is TGTGCCAGCAGCTTATCGACTAGCGGGAGGGCCGTGTCCTACGAGCAGTACTTC.

This clonotype was seen a handful of times. This CDR3 reads CASSTGTSGVTDTQYF. The CDR3, as DNA: TGCGCCAGCAGTACCGGGACTAGCGGGGTCACAGATACGCAGTATTTT. The chain is built from TRBV5-1 and TRBJ2-3; 13 bases align to TRBD2. The V gene's germline CDR1 is SGHRS and CDR2 YFSETQ. V dropped 5 bases and J dropped 2; count of bases not matched to a gene: 5. The CDR3 totals 16 residues. The full variable domain, in which reference TRBV5-1 and TRBJ2-3 provide the parts outside the CDR3, is KAGVTQTPRYLIKTRGQQVTLSCSPISGHRSVSWYQQTPGQGLQFLFEYFSETQRNKGNFPGRFSGRQFSNSRSEMNVSTLELGDSALYLCASSTGTSGVTDTQYFGPGTRLTVL.

In nucleotides, the CDR3 is TGTGCCAGCAGCCACAGTAGGGGACTAGCGGACCGCACAGATACGCAGTATTTT. Translation gives CASSHSRGLADRTDTQYF. V usage is TRBV11-3 and J usage is TRBJ2-3; TRBD2 aligns across 11 bases. The junction had 11 bases not matched to a gene; V was cut back by 5 bases and J by 1 base. Germline assignment: CDR1 SGHNT and CDR2 YENEEA. The CDR3 spans 18 residues.